The 2 T cell receptor beta chains listed next were all sequenced from one sample in a study of immune evolution from preneoplasia to lung adenocarcinoma (dated by TCRdb to the early 2020s). Preparation of the library involved the immunoSEQ multiplex PCR assay. Held by TCRdb, this immuneACCESS table contains in-frame sequences only and omits some clones. Under half of the omission traces to an unresolved V gene where checked; the cause of the rest is unknown. The sample data list approximately 9,300 clones, and roughly 83% of these were observed just once. The top ten clones comprise about 10% of the sample. The material sequenced was FFPE minimally invasive lung adenocarcinoma tissue. The meaning of the sample's cell subset or site label: micro-invasive lung adenocarcinoma (MIA). All receptors come from a donor older than 65 with lung adenocarcinoma.

J is TRBJ2-5 and V is TRBV6-1; 11 bases agree with TRBD1. Per germline, CDR1 MNHNS and CDR2 SASEGT. The V and J ends lost 4 bases and 5 bases, in that order; junction bases with no gene match: 9. The CDR3 length is 16 residues. The CDR3 here is CASSVWDRGFGETQYF. As DNA, the CDR3 is TGTGCCAGCAGTGTCTGGGACAGGGGGTTCGGGGAGACCCAGTACTTC.

This chain joins TRBV11-3 and TRBJ2-7, with 8 nucleotides matching TRBD2. The CDR3 contains 14 residues. Germline CDR1 SGHNT, CDR2 YENEEA. The V and J ends lost 10 bases and 0 bases, in that order; junction bases with no gene match: 8. The CDR3 bases are TGTGCCACAGACGGGCTAGCGGGCTCCTACGAGCAGTACTTC. It translates to CATDGLAGSYEQYF.